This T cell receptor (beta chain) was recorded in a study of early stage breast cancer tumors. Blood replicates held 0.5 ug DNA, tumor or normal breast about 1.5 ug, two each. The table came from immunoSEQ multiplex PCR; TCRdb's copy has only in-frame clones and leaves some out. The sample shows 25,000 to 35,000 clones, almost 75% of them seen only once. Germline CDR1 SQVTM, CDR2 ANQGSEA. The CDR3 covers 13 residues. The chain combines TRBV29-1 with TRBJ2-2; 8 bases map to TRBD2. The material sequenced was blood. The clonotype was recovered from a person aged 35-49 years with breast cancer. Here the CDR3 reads CTTGGANTGELFF. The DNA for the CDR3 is TGCACCACCGGGGGGGCGAACACCGGGGAGCTGTTTTTT.